Below, one T cell receptor beta chain is given with its context. The antigen it recognizes is unknown. It has no much larger one-base neighbor in the sample; base qualities were not kept. The immunoSEQ Assay, a bias-controlled multiplex PCR, was used to amplify TCRbeta CDR3 regions from genomic DNA. In the original analysis: Nucleated cell counts per sample were estimated from amplification of reference gene primers within the assay. To quantify the absolute abundance of each unique TCRbeta CDR3 rearrangement, sequence reads were collapsed and filtered. For each sample, productive Simpson clonality was calculated by taking the square root of Simpson's diversity index across productive rearrangements. Held by TCRdb, this immuneACCESS table contains in-frame sequences only and omits some clones. Under half of the omission traces to an unresolved V gene where checked; the cause of the rest is unknown. V and J calls and clone size follow that table, whereas D and trimming were derived from the DNA. Recorded for this sample are about 210,000 clones; roughly 85% of them occurred a single time. The top ten clones comprise 4% to 5% of the sample.

The collaborating institutions used their own protocols to collect whole blood in K2EDTA tubes. For TCRbeta analysis, collaborators shipped samples as frozen whole blood, isolated PBMCs, or DNA extracted from either of those sample types. From a lookup of the germline V gene (reference sequence), CDR1 and CDR2 are GTSNPN and SVGIG. V loses 2 bases at its end and J loses 9 bases; junction bases beyond the gene matches: 5. The CDR3 covers 14 residues, taking in both the cysteine and the phenylalanine. The only DNA kept is the CDR3, 42 bases in frame from the first base. This sample was included in a study of blood T cell repertoires in COVID-19 (dated by TCRdb to the early 2020s). Broadly, across the study: Samples covering the acute and convalescent phases of COVID-19 were provided by collaborators in the United States, Italy and Spain. Subjects who had been exposed to COVID-19, were actively infected with it, or had recovered from it provided the deeply sampled blood TCRbeta repertoires that made up the dataset. The prospective study material was composed of cDNA or gDNA derived from T cells, B-cell-depleted T cells, or PBMCs. The sample metadata nearly always contained a de-identified subject ID, COVID-19 status, age in years and sex. HLA class I and class II types, where available, came from metadata supplied by the sample provider rather than from assay-based typing. A freely available public database, intended as a resource for researchers studying the immune response to SARS-CoV-2, is where the repertoires were released. Samples were obtained from the ongoing ImmuneRACE study (first 160 participants) and from 1,254 subjects provided by 6 global collaborators.

General study outcomes and caveats: How much clinical and demographic metadata was included differed by source and by participant, and the metadata was provided uncurated.

The sequencing sample was made of peripheral blood. Here the chain combines TRBV30 and TRBJ2-1; 12 nucleotides in the junction match TRBD2. The clonotype originates from a woman older than 75 with acute or convalescent COVID-19. The nucleotides read TGTGCCTGGAGTTCTAGCGGGAGGGCCAGTGAGCAGTTCTTC. It encodes CAWSSSGRASEQFF.